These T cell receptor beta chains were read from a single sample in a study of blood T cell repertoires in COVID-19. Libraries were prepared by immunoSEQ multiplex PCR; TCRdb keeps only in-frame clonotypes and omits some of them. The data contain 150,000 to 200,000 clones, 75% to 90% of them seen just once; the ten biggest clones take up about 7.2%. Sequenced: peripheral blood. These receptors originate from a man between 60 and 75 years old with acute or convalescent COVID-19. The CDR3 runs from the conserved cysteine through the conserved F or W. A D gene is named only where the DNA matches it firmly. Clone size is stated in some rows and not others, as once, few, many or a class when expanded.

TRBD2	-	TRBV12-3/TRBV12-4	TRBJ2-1	TGTGCCAGCAGATTGGGGGGGAGCAATGAGCAGTTCTTC	CASRLGGSNEQFF
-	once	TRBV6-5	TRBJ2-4	TGTGCCAGCAGTTCCGGGGTGGTCGGCTACATTCAGTACTTC	CASSSGVVGYIQYF
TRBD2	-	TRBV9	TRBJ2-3	TGTGCCAGCAGTTCGATTGCGGGAGGGCCGATATACGGGCAGTATTTT	CASSSIAGGPIYGQYF
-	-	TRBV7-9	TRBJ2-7	TGTGCCAGCAGTCCTCCAGACGAGCAGTACTTC	CASSPPDEQYF
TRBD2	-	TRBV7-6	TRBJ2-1	TGTGCCAGCAGCTTAGAAGCGGGGGGGCGGAATGAGCAGTTCTTC	CASSLEAGGRNEQFF
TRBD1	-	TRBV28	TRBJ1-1	TGTGCCAGCAGTTCAACAGGGGGGGGGAACACTGAAGCTTTCTTT	CASSSTGGGNTEAFF
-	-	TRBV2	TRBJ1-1	TGTGCCAGCAGTGTCGACCCCTACGGGGGCACTGAAGCTTTCTTT	CASSVDPYGGTEAFF
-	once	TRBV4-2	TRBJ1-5	TGTGCCAGCAGCCAAGTTGAGGGTAGCAATCAGCCCCAGCATTTT	CASSQVEGSNQPQHF
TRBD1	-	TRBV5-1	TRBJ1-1	TGCGCCAGCAGCTTGGGACAGGGGTCCACTGAAGCTTTCTTT	CASSLGQGSTEAFF
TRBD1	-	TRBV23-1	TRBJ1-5	TGCGCCAGCAGTCACAGGGGGCTAAGCAATCAGCCCCAGCATTTT	CASSHRGLSNQPQHF
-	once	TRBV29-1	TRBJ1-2	TGCAGCGTTGGACAAACGATAGGAGGCTACACCTTC	CSVGQTIGGYTF
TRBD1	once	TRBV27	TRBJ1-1	TGTGCCAGCAGTCCTACATGGACAGGGAGGAACACTGAAGCTTTCTTT	CASSPTWTGRNTEAFF
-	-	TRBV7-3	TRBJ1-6	TGTGCCAGCAGCTCGCGATTTAATTCACCCCTCCACTTT	CASSSRFNSPLHF
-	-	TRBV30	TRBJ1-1	TGTGCCGGAACTGGGGCCGTGAACACTGAAGCTTTCTTT	CAGTGAVNTEAFF
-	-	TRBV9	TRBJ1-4	TGTGCCAGCAACCTCGGACAGATCAATGAAAAACTGTTTTTT	CASNLGQINEKLFF
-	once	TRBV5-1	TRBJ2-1	TGCGCCAGCAGCTTAGCGCGCAGCTCCTACAATGAGCAGTTCTTC	CASSLARSSYNEQFF
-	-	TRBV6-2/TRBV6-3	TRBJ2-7	TGTGCCAGCAGTACGACAGGTACCTACGAGCAGTACTTC	CASSTTGTYEQYF
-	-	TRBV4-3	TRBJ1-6	TGCGCCAGCAGCCAAGTCATGAATTCACCCCTCCACTTT	CASSQVMNSPLHF
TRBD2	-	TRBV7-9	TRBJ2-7	TGTGCCAGCAGCTCGCTAGCGGGAGGCGCCTACGAGCAGTACTTC	CASSSLAGGAYEQYF
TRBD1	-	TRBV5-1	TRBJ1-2	TGCGCCAGCAGCTTGCGGGACAGGAGTCTCTATGGCTACACCTTC	CASSLRDRSLYGYTF
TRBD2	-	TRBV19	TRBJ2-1	TGTGCCAGTAGGTCCCGGGGGGGAAGGTATGAGCAGTTCTTC	CASRSRGGRYEQFF
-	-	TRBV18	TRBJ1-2	TGTGCCAGCTCACCACCCGGACAGCTTAACTATGGCTACACCTTC	CASSPPGQLNYGYTF
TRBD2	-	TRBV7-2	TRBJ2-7	TGTGCCAGCAGCTTAGTAGGGACTAGCGGGGCGGAGTACTTC	CASSLVGTSGAEYF
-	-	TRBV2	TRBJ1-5	TGTGCCAGCAGGGCGACAGACAATCCCAATCAGCCCCAGCATTTT	CASRATDNPNQPQHF
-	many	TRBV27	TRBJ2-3	TGTGCCAGCAGTTTATCAACCTGGACTGGCACAGATACGCAGTATTTT	CASSLSTWTGTDTQYF
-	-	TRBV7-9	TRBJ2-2	TGTGCCAGCAGCTCCCACAGTGCCACCGGGGAGCTGTTTTTT	CASSSHSATGELFF
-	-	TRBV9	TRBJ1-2	TGTGCCAGCAGCTACAGGACAGCCGCTGACGGCTACACCTTC	CASSYRTAADGYTF
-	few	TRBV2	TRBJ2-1	TGTGCCAGCAGGGGGAAGGAGTCCTTGGACAGTTGGGTGGTAGCGATCTACAATGAGCAGTTCTTC	CASRGKESLDSWVVAIYNEQFF
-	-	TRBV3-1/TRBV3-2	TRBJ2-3	TGTGCCAGCAGCCAAGACTCCGGGGGTAGCACAGATACGCAGTATTTT	CASSQDSGGSTDTQYF
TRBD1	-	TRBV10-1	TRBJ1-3	TGCGCCAGCAGTGCCCTAGGGACAGCATTGCCTGGAAACACCATATATTTT	CASSALGTALPGNTIYF
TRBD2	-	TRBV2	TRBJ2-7	TGTGCCAGCAGTCCCGGGACTAGCCCCTACGAGCAGTACTTC	CASSPGTSPYEQYF
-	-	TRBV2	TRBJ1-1	TGTGCCAGCAGTGAGACGGGTTACACTGAAGCTTTCTTT	CASSETGYTEAFF
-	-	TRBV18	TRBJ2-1	TGTGCCAGCTCACCTGTTCTCGGCGGGATTATGAATGAGCAGTTCTTC	CASSPVLGGIMNEQFF
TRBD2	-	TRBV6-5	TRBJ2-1	TGTGCCAGCAGTCCGACTAGCGGGCCATACAATGAGCAGTTCTTC	CASSPTSGPYNEQFF
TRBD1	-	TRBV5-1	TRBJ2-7	TGCGCCAGCAGCTTGAGGGGGGACAGGGCCTACGAGCAGTACTTC	CASSLRGDRAYEQYF
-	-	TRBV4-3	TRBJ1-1	TGCGCCAGCAGCCAAATAAGGGAGATCTATACTGAAGCTTTCTTT	CASSQIREIYTEAFF
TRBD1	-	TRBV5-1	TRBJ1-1	TGCGCCAGCAGCTTGGTAACAGGGGACACTGAAGCTTTCTTT	CASSLVTGDTEAFF
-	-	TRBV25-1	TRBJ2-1	TGTGCCAGCACTAGGACCGAGGCAGGGTATAATGAGCAGTTCTTC	CASTRTEAGYNEQFF
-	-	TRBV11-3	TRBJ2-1	TGTGCCAGCAGCTTAGATTCGGTGAATGAGCAGTTCTTC	CASSLDSVNEQFF
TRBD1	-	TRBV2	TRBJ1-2	TGTGCCAGCAGCGAGGACAGGGAAGGGGGTGGCTACACCTTC	CASSEDREGGGYTF
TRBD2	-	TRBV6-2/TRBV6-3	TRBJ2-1	TGTGCCAGCAGTTGGCGACTAGCGGGAGATTACAATGAGCAGTTCTTC	CASSWRLAGDYNEQFF
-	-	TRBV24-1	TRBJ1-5	TGTGCCACCAGTGATGGCCGCAGAGGTAATCAGCCCCAGCATTTT	CATSDGRRGNQPQHF
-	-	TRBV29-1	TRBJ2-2	TGCAGCGTTGAAGATAGTGGGCTTCCCGGGGAGCTGTTTTTT	CSVEDSGLPGELFF